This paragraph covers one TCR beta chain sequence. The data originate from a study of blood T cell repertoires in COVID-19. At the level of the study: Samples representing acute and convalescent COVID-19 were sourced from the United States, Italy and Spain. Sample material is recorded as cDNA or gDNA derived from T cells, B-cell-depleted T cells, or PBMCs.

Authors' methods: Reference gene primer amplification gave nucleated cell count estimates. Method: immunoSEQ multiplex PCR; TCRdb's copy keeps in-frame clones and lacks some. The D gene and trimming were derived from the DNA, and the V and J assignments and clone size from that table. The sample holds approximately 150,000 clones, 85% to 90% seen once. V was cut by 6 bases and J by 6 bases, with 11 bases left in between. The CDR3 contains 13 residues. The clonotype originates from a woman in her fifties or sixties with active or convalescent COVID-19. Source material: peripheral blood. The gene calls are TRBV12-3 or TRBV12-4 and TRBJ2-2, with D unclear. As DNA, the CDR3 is TGTGCCAGCAGCCCCCGATCGGCCGGGGAGCTGTTTTTT. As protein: CASSPRSAGELFF.